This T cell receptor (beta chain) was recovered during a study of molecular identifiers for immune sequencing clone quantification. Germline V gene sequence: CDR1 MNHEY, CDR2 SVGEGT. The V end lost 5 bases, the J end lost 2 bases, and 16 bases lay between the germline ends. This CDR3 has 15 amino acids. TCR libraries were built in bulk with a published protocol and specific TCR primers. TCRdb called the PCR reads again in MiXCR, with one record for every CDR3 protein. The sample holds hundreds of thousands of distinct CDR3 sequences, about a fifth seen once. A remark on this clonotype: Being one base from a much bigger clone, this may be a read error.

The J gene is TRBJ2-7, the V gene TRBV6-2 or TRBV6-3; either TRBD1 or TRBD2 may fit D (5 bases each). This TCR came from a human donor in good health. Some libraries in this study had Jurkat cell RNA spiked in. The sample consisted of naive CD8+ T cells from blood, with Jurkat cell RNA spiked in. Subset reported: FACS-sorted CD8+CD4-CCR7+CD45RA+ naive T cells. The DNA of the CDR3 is TGTGCCAGCAGTGAATTGGAGGACACCACCTACGAGCAGTACTTC. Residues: CASSELEDTTYEQYF.